This passage covers 21 T cell receptor beta chains from one sample sequenced in a study of beta chain features in type 1 diabetes. Sequencing targeted expressed TCRB transcripts, as all isolated RNA had been reverse transcribed. Assay used: immunoSEQ multiplex PCR; TCRdb lists only in-frame clones, some missing. The sample has 250,000 to 300,000 clones, 20% to 25% seen once. These receptors' antigens are unknown. Study-level points and caveats: When Type 1 diabetes patients were examined, their TCRB CDR3s proved moderately but significantly shorter in all four CD4+ subsets.

The source material was naive CD4+ T cells from blood. Receptors originate from a woman aged 25 to 39 with type 1 diabetes.

This clone occurred a few times. The rearrangement uses TRBV5-1 and TRBJ1-2, with 7 bases aligning to TRBD1. The V segment lost 0 bases and the J segment 4 bases; nucleotides outside the gene matches: 3. Germline V gene lookup returns CDR1 SGHRS and CDR2 YFSETQ. The CDR3 is 14 residues long. The CDR3 DNA follows: TGCGCCAGCAGCTTGGACGGACAGGCCTATGGCTACACCTTC. Protein product: CASSLDGQAYGYTF. Supplemented by reference TRBV5-1 and TRBJ1-2, the full variable domain reads KAGVTQTPRYLIKTRGQQVTLSCSPISGHRSVSWYQQTPGQGLQFLFEYFSETQRNKGNFPGRFSGRQFSNSRSEMNVSTLELGDSALYLCASSLDGQAYGYTFGSGTRLTVV.

This chain uses TRBV30 with TRBJ2-5, with TRBD2 identical over 13 bases. The V and J ends lost 3 bases and 1 base, in that order; junction bases with no gene match: 8. CDR1 GTSNPN and CDR2 SVGIG come from the germline V gene (reference sequence). This CDR3 comprises 17 residues. The CDR3 DNA follows: TGTGCCTGGAGCAGTCGCCGGACTAGCGGGAGCCAAGAGACCCAGTACTTC. Translated, it gives CAWSSRRTSGSQETQYF.

This clone was seen a handful of times. This chain connects TRBV5-1 to TRBJ1-1; 7 nucleotides line up with TRBD1. The V gene end was trimmed by 0 bases and the J gene end by 9 bases; junction bases not matched to a gene: 5. CDR3 size: 13 residues. CDR1 and CDR2 (germline): SGHRS, YFSETQ. The CDR3 reads CASSLVLGQKAFF. The CDR3 nucleotides are TGCGCCAGCAGCTTGGTCTTGGGACAGAAAGCTTTCTTT.

The chain carries TRBV4-1 and TRBJ2-7; a weak D match, TRBD2 (5 bases). The CDR3 extends over 14 amino acids. V dropped 4 bases and J dropped 2 bases, with 12 bases sitting between them. CDR1 and CDR2 (germline): MGHRA, YSYEKL. CDR3 nucleotide sequence: TGCGCCAGCAGCCCGTCCGAGGGAACCTACGAGCAGTACTTC. Amino acid sequence: CASSPSEGTYEQYF.

This clone has only a few counts. This chain connects TRBV7-8 to TRBJ2-1; unclear D gene. The CDR3 is 13 residues long. V was trimmed by 7 bases and J by 8 bases, leaving 15 bases between them. Germline values: CDR1 SGHVS, CDR2 FQNEAQ. CDR3 in DNA: TGTGCCAGCAACCTAAACATGGGCGATGAGCAGTTCTTC. It encodes CASNLNMGDEQFF.

This sequence joins TRBV18 and TRBJ1-2, with D perhaps TRBD1 (5 bases). The germline V gene encodes CDR1 KGHSH and CDR2 LQKENI. The V end lost 6 bases, the J end lost 2 bases, and 10 bases lay between the germline ends. The CDR3 runs to 13 residues. This CDR3 reads CASSPTENYGYTF. CDR3 bases: TGTGCCAGCTCTCCGACAGAGAACTATGGCTACACCTTC.

This clone has a handful of counts. The chain couples TRBV30 to TRBJ2-1; 13 nucleotides match TRBD2. Germline V gene lookup returns CDR1 GTSNPN and CDR2 SVGIG (reference sequence). After removal of 1 base from V and 9 bases from J, the junction contained 6 bases not matched to a gene. The CDR3 runs 15 residues. The CDR3 coding sequence is TGTGCCTGGAGTGCAGGACTAGCGGGAGTTGGTGAGCAGTTCTTC. Protein: CAWSAGLAGVGEQFF.

The chain joins TRBV7-9 to TRBJ2-5; 9 bases are shared with TRBD2. Per germline, CDR1 SEHNR and CDR2 FQNEAQ (reference sequence). V lost 2 bases and J lost 3; bases outside the gene matches: 7. The CDR3 sequence is 16 residues long. DNA for the CDR3: TGTGCCAGCAGCTTACTAGCGGGGTGGAAGAAAGAGACCCAGTACTTC. It codes for CASSLLAGWKKETQYF.

This chain joins TRBV28 and TRBJ2-2; D is uncertain. Germline assignment: CDR1 MDHEN and CDR2 SYDVKM. The CDR3 sequence is 13 residues long. Trimming took 2 bases from V and 5 from J, leaving 6 bases between them. In nucleotides, the CDR3 is TGTGCCAGCAGTTTAATTAGTACCGGGGAGCTGTTTTTT. Translating gives CASSLISTGELFF.

The chain couples TRBV30 to TRBJ2-3; 7 nucleotides agree with TRBD1. The CDR3 sequence is 16 residues long. With V trimmed by 8 bases and J by 2 bases, 16 bases remained unmatched. Germline V gene sequence: CDR1 GTSNPN, CDR2 SVGIG (reference sequence). The CDR3 here is CAAWRKEGGLTDTQYF. The DNA for the CDR3 is TGTGCCGCCTGGAGAAAGGAAGGGGGCCTCACAGATACGCAGTATTTT. The whole variable domain, remainder taken from reference TRBV30 and TRBJ2-3, is SQTIHQWPATLVQPVGSPLSLECTVEGTSNPNLYWYRQAAGRGLQLLFYSVGIGQISSEVPQNLSASRPQDRQFILSSKKLLLSDSGFYLCAAWRKEGGLTDTQYFGPGTRLTVL.

This clone was counted a few times. The gene calls are TRBV5-1 and TRBJ2-2, with 8 positions matching TRBD1. The CDR3 spans 16 residues. Germline CDR1 reads SGHRS; CDR2 reads YFSETQ. V lost 0 bases, J lost 2 bases, and 3 bases stayed unmatched. The CDR3 nucleotides read TGCGCCAGCAGCTTGGCCGCAGGGGGCAACACCGGGGAGCTGTTTTTT. Translation gives CASSLAAGGNTGELFF.

This rearrangement joins TRBV5-1 to TRBJ2-5, with D tentatively TRBD1 (5 bases). V was clipped by 5 bases and J by 2 bases, with 16 bases between them. CDR3 length: 15 amino acids. Germline loops: CDR1 SGHRS, CDR2 YFSETQ. In DNA form, the CDR3 reads TGCGCCAGCAGTTACAAGACAGAAATTCAAGAGACCCAGTACTTC. Translating gives CASSYKTEIQETQYF.

The chain joins TRBV30 to TRBJ2-5; weak D call: TRBD2 (6 bases). The germline V gene has CDR1 GTSNPN and CDR2 SVGIG (reference sequence). The V and J ends lost 4 bases and 4 bases respectively, with 13 bases between them. This CDR3 is built from 13 residues. The CDR3 reads CAWKEPAGETQYF. In DNA form, the CDR3 reads TGTGCCTGGAAGGAGCCAGCGGGAGAGACCCAGTACTTC.

This clone came up a few times. The V gene is TRBV19, the J gene TRBJ2-7; a weak D match, TRBD1 (5 bases). Between the trimmed V and J ends, which lost 5 bases and 3 bases, there was a span of 8 bases. In germline, CDR1 is LNHDA, CDR2 SQIVND (reference sequence). CDR3 length equals 12 residues. The CDR3 region is CASSFQGYEQYF. As DNA, the CDR3 is TGTGCCAGTAGTTTTCAGGGCTACGAGCAGTACTTC. The variable domain in full, completed from reference TRBV19 and TRBJ2-7, reads DGGITQSPKYLFRKEGQNVTLSCEQNLNHDAMYWYRQDPGQGLRLIYYSQIVNDFQKGDIAEGYSVSREKKESFPLTVTSAQKNPTAFYLCASSFQGYEQYFGPGTRLTVT.

The rearrangement joins TRBV28 to TRBJ2-5; D is undetermined. V was trimmed by 3 bases and J by 5 bases, leaving 13 bases between them. The CDR3 length is 14 residues. From germline, CDR1 is MDHEN and CDR2 SYDVKM. This CDR3 is CASSFASGTETQYF. CDR3 in DNA: TGTGCCAGCAGTTTTGCGTCAGGAACGGAGACCCAGTACTTC. Looking up the rest from reference TRBV28 and TRBJ2-5 gives the full variable domain: DVKVTQSSRYLVKRTGEKVFLECVQDMDHENMFWYRQDPGLGLRLIYFSYDVKMKEKGDIPEGYSVSREKKERFSLILESASTNQTSMYLCASSFASGTETQYFGPGTRLLVL.

The table lists this clone with a few counts. The J gene is TRBJ1-5, the V gene TRBV28, with D perhaps matching TRBD1 (6 bases). This CDR3 region has 14 residues. Trimming stripped 5 bases from V and 3 bases from J, with 11 bases between. The germline V gene has CDR1 MDHEN and CDR2 SYDVKM. CDR3 DNA sequence: TGTGCCAGCAGTAAACAGGGATCCAATCAGCCCCAGCATTTT. Translating gives CASSKQGSNQPQHF. The full variable domain, with the rest looked up from reference TRBV28 and TRBJ1-5, is DVKVTQSSRYLVKRTGEKVFLECVQDMDHENMFWYRQDPGLGLRLIYFSYDVKMKEKGDIPEGYSVSREKKERFSLILESASTNQTSMYLCASSKQGSNQPQHFGDGTRLSIL.

V gene TRBV28 combines with J gene TRBJ2-7; 10 bases line up with TRBD1. Germline V gives CDR1 MDHEN, CDR2 SYDVKM. The CDR3 is made up of 14 amino acids. The ends lost 5 bases at V and 2 bases at J; junction bases unmatched: 3. Here the CDR3 reads CASSVGQGAYEQYF. CDR3 bases: TGTGCCAGCAGTGTTGGACAGGGGGCCTACGAGCAGTACTTC. The full variable domain, rest sourced from reference TRBV28 and TRBJ2-7, is DVKVTQSSRYLVKRTGEKVFLECVQDMDHENMFWYRQDPGLGLRLIYFSYDVKMKEKGDIPEGYSVSREKKERFSLILESASTNQTSMYLCASSVGQGAYEQYFGPGTRLTVT.

The chain links TRBV7-8 to TRBJ1-5; 7 bases fit TRBD1. Per germline, CDR1 SGHVS and CDR2 FQNEAQ. J was trimmed by 4 bases and V by 0 bases; bases with no gene match: 3. The length of the CDR3 is 15 residues. CDR3 region: CASSLAPTGNQPQHF. The CDR3, as DNA: TGTGCCAGCAGCTTAGCCCCGACAGGGAATCAGCCCCAGCATTTT.

CDR3 coding DNA: TGCAGTGCTAGCGAACAGTGGGGCTACACCTTC. Translation: CSASEQWGYTF. J is TRBJ1-2 and V is TRBV20-1; D is unclear. The CDR3 totals 11 residues. Trimming took 3 bases from V and 8 from J, leaving 10 bases between them. Germline CDR1 is DFQATT and CDR2 is SNEGSKA (reference sequence).

This chain uses TRBV30 with TRBJ1-3, with unresolved D. CDR3 length: 13 residues. The V end was cut by 2 bases, the J end by 4 bases, with 9 bases between. Looked up from germline, CDR1 is GTSNPN and CDR2 is SVGIG (reference sequence). The CDR3 reads CAWSRTLGNTIYF. The CDR3 bases are TGTGCCTGGAGTAGAACTTTAGGAAACACCATATATTTT.

With regard to this clone: Since the CDR3 does not end with the conserved phenylalanine or tryptophan, this likely comes from a read error. The CDR3 protein is CSVAGVRAYEQYL. The CDR3 DNA is TGCAGCGTTGCGGGGGTGCGCGCGTACGAGCAGTACCTC. The chain combines TRBV29-1 with TRBJ2-7; the D gene is possibly TRBD2 (6 bases). The V end was cut by 4 bases, the J end by 4 bases, with 14 bases between. Germline V gene sequence: CDR1 SQVTM, CDR2 ANQGSEA. The CDR3 runs to 13 residues.